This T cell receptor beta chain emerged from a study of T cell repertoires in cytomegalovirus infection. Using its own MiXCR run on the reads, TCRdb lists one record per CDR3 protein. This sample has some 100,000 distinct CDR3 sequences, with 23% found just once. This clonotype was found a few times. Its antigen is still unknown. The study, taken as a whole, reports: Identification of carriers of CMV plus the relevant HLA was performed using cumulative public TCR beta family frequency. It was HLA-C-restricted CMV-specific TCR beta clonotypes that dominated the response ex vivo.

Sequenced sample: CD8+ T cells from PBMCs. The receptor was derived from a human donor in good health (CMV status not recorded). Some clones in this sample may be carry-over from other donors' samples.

CDR3 region: CASSLALRLVYNEQFF. The CDR3 nucleotides are TGTGCCAGCAGCTTAGCGCTAAGACTAGTCTACAATGAGCAGTTCTTC. V gene TRBV7-2 combines with J gene TRBJ2-1, with D maybe TRBD2 (6 bases). The germline V gene encodes CDR1 SGHTA and CDR2 FQGNSA. The CDR3 length is 16 residues. V lost 0 bases to trimming and J lost 3 bases, with 12 bases between them.